In this sample, the clone carrying this TCR beta chain turned up a few times. The antigen is undetermined. CDR1 and CDR2 from the germline V gene are LNHNV and YYDKDF (reference sequence). V lost 3 bases and J lost 6, with 21 bases in between. The CDR3 is 16 residues long. The sample is drawn from a study of chemoradiotherapy in HPV16-positive cancers. Across the study: Candidate HPV-specific T-cell clones and common TCR motifs came from functional assays in a couple of HPV16-positive patients. Study-level results: HPV-specific T cells were functionally defined from only a couple of HPV16-positive patients. HPV-responsive T-cell expansion during chemoradiotherapy was linked to improved recurrence-free survival in HPV16-positive patients. Candidate HPV-specific clones and E7-related TCR motifs grew in tumor during treatment.

The assay was immunoSEQ multiplex PCR, and TCRdb's table has in-frame clones only and misses some. The sample holds some 29,000 clones, roughly 92% seen once. The chain carries TRBV15 and TRBJ2-7, with D unclear. Sequencing was performed on blood, taken from a patient who underwent chemoradiotherapy. This clonotype originated in a human donor with HPV-associated anogenital cancer. The CDR3 loop is CATSRGFETRVPEQYF. The DNA of the CDR3 is TGTGCCACCAGCAGGGGATTCGAGACCCGAGTCCCCGAGCAGTACTTC.